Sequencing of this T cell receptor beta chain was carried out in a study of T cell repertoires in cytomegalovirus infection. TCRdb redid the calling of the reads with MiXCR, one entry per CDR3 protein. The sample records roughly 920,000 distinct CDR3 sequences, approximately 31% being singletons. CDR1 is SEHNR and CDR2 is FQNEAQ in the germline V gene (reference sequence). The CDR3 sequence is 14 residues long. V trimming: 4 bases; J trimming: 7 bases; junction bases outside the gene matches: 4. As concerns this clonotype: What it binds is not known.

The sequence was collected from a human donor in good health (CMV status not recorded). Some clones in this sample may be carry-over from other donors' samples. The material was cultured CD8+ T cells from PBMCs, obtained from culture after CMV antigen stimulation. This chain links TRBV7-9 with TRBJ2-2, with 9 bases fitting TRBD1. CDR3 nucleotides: TGTGCCAGCAGCTCTACAGGGGGCATCGGGGAGCTGTTTTTT. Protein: CASSSTGGIGELFF.